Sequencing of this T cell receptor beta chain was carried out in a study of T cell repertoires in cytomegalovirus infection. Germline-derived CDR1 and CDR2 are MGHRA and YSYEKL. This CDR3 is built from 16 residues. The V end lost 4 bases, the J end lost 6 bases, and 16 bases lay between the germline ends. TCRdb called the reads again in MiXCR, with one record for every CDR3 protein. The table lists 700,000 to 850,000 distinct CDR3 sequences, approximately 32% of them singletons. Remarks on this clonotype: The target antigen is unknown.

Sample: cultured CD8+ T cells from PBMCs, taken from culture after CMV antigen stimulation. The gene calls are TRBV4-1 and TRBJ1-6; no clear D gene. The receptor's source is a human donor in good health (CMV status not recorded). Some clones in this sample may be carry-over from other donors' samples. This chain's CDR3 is CASSRENYSPNSPLHF. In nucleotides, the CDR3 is TGCGCCAGCAGCCGAGAGAACTACAGCCCTAATTCACCCCTCCACTTT.